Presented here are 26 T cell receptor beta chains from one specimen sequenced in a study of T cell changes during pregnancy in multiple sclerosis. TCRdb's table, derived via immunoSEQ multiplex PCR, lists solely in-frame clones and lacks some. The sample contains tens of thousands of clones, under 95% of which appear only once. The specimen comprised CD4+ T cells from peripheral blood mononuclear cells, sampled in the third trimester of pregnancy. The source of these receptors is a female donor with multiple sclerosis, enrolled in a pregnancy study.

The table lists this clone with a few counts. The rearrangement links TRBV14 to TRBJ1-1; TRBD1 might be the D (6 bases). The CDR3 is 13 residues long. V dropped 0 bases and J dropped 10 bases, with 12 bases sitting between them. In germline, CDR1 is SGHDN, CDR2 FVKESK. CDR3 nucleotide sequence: TGTGCCAGCAGCCAAGACGAGGCCAGGGGAGCTTTCTTT. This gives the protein CASSQDEARGAFF.

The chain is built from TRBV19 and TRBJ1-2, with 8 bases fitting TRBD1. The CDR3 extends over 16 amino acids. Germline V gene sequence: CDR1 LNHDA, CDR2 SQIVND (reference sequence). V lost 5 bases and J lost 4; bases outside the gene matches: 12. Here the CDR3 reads CASSVGQGRLAYGYTF. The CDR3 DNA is TGTGCCAGTAGTGTCGGACAGGGAAGGCTTGCCTATGGCTACACCTTC.

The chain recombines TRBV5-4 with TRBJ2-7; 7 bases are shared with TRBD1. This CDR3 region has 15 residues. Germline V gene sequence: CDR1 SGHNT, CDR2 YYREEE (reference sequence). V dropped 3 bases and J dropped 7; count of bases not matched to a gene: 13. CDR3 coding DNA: TGTGCCAGCAGCTCTAACAGGGGATCCCTACGAGAGCAGTACTTC. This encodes CASSSNRGSLREQYF.

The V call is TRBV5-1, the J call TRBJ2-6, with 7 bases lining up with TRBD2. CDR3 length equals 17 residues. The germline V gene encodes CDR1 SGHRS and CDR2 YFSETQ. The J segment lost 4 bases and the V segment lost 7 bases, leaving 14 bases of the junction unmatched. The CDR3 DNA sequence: TGCGCCAGCTCCCCGAGCGGGGAACCAGGGGGGGCCAACGTCCTGACTTTC. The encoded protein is CASSPSGEPGGANVLTF.

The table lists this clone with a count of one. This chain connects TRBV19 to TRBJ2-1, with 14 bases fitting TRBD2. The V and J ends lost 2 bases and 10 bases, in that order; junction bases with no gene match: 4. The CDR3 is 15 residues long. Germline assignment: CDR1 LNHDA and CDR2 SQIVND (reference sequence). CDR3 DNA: TGTGCCAGTAGTATAAGGGGACTAGCGGGAGCAGAGCAGTTCTTC. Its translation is CASSIRGLAGAEQFF.

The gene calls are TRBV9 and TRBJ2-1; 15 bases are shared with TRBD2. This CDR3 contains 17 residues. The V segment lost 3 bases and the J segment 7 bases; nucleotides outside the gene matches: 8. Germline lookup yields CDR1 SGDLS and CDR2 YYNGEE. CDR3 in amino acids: CASSAQAGTSGRNEQFF. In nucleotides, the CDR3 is TGTGCCAGCAGCGCTCAAGCCGGGACTAGCGGGAGGAATGAGCAGTTCTTC.

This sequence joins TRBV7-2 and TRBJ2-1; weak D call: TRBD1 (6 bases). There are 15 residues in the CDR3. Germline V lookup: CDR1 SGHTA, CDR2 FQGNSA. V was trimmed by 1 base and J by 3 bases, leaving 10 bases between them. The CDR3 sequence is CASSLVGQNYNEQFF. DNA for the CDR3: TGTGCCAGCAGCTTAGTAGGACAGAACTACAATGAGCAGTTCTTC.

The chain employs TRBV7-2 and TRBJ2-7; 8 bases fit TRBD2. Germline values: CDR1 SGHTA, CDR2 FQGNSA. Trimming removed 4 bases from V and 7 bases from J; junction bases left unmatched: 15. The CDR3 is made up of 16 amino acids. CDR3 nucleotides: TGTGCCAGCAGCTCTATCCCCATGAGCGGGAGAAGGGAGCAGTACTTC. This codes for CASSSIPMSGRREQYF.

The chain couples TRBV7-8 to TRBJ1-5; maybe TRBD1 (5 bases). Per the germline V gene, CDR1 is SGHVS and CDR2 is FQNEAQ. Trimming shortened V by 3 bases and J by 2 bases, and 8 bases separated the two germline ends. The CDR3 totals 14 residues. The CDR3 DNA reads TGTGCCAGCAGCTTGGTAGGGGGCAATCAGCCCCAGCATTTT. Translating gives CASSLVGGNQPQHF.

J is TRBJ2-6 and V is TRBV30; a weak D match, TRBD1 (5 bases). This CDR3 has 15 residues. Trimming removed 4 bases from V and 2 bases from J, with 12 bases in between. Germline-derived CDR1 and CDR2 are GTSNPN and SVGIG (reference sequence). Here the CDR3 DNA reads TGTGCCTGGACCATTGGACAAGCTGGGGCCAACGTCCTGACTTTC. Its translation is CAWTIGQAGANVLTF. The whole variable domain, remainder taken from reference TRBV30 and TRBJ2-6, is SQTIHQWPATLVQPVGSPLSLECTVEGTSNPNLYWYRQAAGRGLQLLFYSVGIGQISSEVPQNLSASRPQDRQFILSSKKLLLSDSGFYLCAWTIGQAGANVLTFGAGSRLTVL.

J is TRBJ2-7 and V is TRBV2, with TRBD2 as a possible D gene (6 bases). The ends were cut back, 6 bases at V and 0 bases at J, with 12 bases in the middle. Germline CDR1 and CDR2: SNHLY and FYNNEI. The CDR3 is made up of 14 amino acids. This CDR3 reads CASRGRENSYEQYF. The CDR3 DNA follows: TGTGCCAGCAGGGGGCGGGAAAACTCCTACGAGCAGTACTTC.

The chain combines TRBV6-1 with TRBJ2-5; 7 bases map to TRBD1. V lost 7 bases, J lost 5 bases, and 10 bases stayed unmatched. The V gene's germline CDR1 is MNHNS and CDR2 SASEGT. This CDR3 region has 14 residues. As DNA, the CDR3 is TGTGCCAGCATTGGGACAGTGGACTTGGAGACCCAGTACTTC. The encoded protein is CASIGTVDLETQYF.

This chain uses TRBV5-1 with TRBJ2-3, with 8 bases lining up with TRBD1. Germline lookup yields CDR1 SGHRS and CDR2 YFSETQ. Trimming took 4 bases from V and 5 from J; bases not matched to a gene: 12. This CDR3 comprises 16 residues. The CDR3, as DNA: TGCGCCAGCAGCCAGAGGCCCCAGGGGGCTGGAGATACGCAGTATTTT. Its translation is CASSQRPQGAGDTQYF.

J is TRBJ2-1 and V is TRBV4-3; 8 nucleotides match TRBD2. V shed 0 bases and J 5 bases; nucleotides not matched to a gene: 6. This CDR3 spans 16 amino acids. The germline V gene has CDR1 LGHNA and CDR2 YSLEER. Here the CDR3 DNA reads TGCGCCAGCAGCCAAGAAAATGGACTAGCTAACAATGAGCAGTTCTTC. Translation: CASSQENGLANNEQFF.

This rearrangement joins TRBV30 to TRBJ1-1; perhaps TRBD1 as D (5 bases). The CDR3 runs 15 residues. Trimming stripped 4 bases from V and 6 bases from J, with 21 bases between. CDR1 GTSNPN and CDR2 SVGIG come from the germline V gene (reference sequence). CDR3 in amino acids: CAWKRAGNDVAEAFF. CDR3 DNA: TGTGCCTGGAAGAGAGCAGGGAATGATGTTGCTGAAGCTTTCTTT.

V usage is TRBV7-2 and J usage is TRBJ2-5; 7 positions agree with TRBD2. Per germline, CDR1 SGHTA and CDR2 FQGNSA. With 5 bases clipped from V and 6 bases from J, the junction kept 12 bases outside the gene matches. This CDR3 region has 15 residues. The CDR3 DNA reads TGTGCCAGCAGCCCGGCCGGGACTACGATGAAGACCCAGTACTTC. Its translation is CASSPAGTTMKTQYF.

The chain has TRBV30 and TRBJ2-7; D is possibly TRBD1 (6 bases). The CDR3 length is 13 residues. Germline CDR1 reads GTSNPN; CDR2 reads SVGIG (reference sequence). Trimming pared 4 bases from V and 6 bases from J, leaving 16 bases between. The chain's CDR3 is CAWTIGGMGEQYF. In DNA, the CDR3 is TGTGCCTGGACTATAGGGGGTATGGGCGAGCAGTACTTC.

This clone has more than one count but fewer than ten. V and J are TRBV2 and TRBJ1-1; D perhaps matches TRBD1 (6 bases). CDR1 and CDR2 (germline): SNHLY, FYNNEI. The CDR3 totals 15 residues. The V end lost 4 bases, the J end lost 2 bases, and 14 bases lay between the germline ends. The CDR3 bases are TGTGCCAGCAGTGTAGGGGGTGTATTAAACACTGAAGCTTTCTTT. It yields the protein CASSVGGVLNTEAFF.

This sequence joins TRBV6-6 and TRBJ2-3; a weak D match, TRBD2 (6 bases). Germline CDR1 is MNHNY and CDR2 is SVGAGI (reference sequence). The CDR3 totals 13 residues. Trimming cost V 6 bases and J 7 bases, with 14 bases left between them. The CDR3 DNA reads TGTGCCAGCAGCCCCCCGGGGGAGAATACGCAGTATTTT. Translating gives CASSPPGENTQYF.

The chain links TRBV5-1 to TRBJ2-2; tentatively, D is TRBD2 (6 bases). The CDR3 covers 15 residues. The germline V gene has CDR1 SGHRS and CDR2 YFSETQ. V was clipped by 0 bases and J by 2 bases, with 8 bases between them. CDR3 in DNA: TGCGCCAGCAGCTTGGTTGGACTAAACACCGGGGAGCTGTTTTTT. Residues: CASSLVGLNTGELFF.

In DNA, the CDR3 is TGTGCCAGTATAGAAGGGGGCGGAGCCGGGTACGAGCAGTACTTC. It codes for CASIEGGGAGYEQYF. The gene calls are TRBV2 and TRBJ2-7, with 7 bases identical to TRBD1. This CDR3 contains 15 residues. Trimming cost V 9 bases and J 4 bases; bases outside gene matches: 15. Germline CDR1 and CDR2: SNHLY and FYNNEI.

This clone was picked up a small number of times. The CDR3 loop reads CASSSPTGLTFF. The CDR3 coding sequence is TGTGCCAGCAGTTCCCCCACAGGATTAACTTTCTTT. This chain connects TRBV6-5 to TRBJ1-1; TRBD1 might be the D (5 bases). The V gene lost 4 bases and the J gene lost 12 bases, with 15 bases spanning the gap. The CDR3 extends over 12 amino acids. The V gene's germline CDR1 is MNHEY and CDR2 SVGAGI.

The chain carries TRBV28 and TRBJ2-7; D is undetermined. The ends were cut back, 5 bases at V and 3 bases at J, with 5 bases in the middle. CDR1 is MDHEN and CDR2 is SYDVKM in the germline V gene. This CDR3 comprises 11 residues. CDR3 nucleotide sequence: TGTGCCAGCAGTACCGGCTACGAGCAGTACTTC. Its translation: CASSTGYEQYF.

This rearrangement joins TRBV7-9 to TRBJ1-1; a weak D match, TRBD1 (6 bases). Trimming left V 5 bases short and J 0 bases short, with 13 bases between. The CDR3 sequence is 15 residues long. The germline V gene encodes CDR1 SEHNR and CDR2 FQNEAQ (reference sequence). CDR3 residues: CASSKSGQVNTEAFF. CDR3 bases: TGTGCCAGCAGCAAGTCGGGACAAGTGAACACTGAAGCTTTCTTT.

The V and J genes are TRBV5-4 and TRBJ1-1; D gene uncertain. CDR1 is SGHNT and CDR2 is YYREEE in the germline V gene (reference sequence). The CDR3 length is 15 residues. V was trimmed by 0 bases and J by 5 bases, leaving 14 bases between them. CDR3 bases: TGTGCCAGCAGCTTGGATTGGTCAATGGAGACTGAAGCTTTCTTT. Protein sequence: CASSLDWSMETEAFF.

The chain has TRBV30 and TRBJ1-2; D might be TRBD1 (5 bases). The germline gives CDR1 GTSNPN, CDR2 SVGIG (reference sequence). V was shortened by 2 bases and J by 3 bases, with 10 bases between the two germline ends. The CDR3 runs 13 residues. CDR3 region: CAWSSGDDYGYTF. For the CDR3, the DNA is TGTGCCTGGAGTTCGGGGGACGACTATGGCTACACCTTC.